This TCR beta chain was recovered during a study of CD4 and CD8 cells across lung adenocarcinoma regions. Per the germline V gene, CDR1 is MNHNS and CDR2 is SASEGT. With V trimmed by 6 bases and J by 3 bases, 11 bases remained unmatched. The CDR3 extends over 16 amino acids. There are many counts of this clonotype. TCRdb analysed the PCR reads with MiXCR anew, one entry per CDR3 protein. Among some 7,600 distinct CDR3 sequences, over 40% were seen once, and the ten largest hold roughly 95%. Samples came from patients with localized non-small cell lung adenocarcinoma. This clonotype originated in a male donor with lung adenocarcinoma. The CD4 and CD8 labels of this study may be unreliable. Sequencing was done on a sample of CD8+ T cells from the center of a lung tumor. The chain couples TRBV6-1 to TRBJ2-7, with TRBD1 identical over 10 bases. The CDR3 coding sequence is TGTGCCAGCAGCCTCCCGGGACAGGGGACTCGCTACGAGCAGTACTTC. This codes for CASSLPGQGTRYEQYF.